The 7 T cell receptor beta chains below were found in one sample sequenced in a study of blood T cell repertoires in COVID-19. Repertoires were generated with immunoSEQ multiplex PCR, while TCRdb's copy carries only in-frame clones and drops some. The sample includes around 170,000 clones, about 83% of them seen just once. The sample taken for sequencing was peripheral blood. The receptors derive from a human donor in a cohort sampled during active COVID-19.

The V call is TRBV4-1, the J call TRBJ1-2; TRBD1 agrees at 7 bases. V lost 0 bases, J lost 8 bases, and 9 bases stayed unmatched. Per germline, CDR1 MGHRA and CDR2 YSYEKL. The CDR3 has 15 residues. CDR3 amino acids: CASSQERGQHGGYTF. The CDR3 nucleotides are TGCGCCAGCAGCCAAGAAAGGGGACAGCACGGAGGCTACACCTTC.

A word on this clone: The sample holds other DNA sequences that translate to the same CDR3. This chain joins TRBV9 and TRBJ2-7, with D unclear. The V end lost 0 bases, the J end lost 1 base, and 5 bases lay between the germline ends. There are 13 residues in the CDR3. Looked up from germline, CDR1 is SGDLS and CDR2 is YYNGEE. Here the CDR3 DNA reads TGTGCCAGCAGCGTAGACATATCCTACGAGCAGTACTTC. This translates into CASSVDISYEQYF.

The CDR3 here is CASSSTIRLNSGQYF. In nucleotides, the CDR3 is TGTGCCAGCAGCTCCACAATTCGGCTCAACTCGGGGCAGTATTTT. The chain recombines TRBV7-9 with TRBJ2-3; D is unresolved. There are 15 residues in the CDR3. Germline CDR1 is SEHNR and CDR2 is FQNEAQ (reference sequence). Between the trimmed V and J ends, which lost 4 bases and 11 bases, there was a span of 22 bases.

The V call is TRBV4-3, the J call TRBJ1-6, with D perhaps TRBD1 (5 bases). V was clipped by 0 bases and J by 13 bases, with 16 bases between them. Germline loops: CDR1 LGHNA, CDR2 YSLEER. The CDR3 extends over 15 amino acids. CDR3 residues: CASSQDVGSGWPLHF. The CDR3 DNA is TGCGCCAGCAGCCAAGATGTAGGGTCAGGGTGGCCCCTCCACTTT.

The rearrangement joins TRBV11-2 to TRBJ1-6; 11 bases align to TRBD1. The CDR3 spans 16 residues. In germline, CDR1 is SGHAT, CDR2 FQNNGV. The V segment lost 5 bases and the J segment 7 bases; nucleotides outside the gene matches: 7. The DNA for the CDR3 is TGTGCCAGCAGCCCCTGGGACAGGGGGAACAATTCACCCCTCCACTTT. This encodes CASSPWDRGNNSPLHF.

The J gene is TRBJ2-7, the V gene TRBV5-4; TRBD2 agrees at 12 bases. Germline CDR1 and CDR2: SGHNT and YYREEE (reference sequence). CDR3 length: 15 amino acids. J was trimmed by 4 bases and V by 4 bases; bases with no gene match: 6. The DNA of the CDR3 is TGTGCCAGCAGCGGGGGACTAGCGGGCCCATACGAGCAGTACTTC. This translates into CASSGGLAGPYEQYF.

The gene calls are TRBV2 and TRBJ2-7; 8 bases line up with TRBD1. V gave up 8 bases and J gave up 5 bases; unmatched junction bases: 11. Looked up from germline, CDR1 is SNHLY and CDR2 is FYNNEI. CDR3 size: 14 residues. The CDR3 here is CASAPRTGLNEQYF. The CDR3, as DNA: TGTGCCAGCGCCCCCCGGACAGGGTTGAACGAGCAGTACTTC.